Following are 9 T cell receptor beta chains from one sample sequenced in a study of T cells in Graves' hyperthyroidism and ophthalmopathy. RNA transcripts provided the source from which TCR beta CDR3 regions were amplified. The HTBI set primed first-round TCR CDR3 RT-PCR. TCRdb independently ran MiXCR on the multiplex PCR reads; one entry per CDR3 protein. The repertoire holds hundreds of thousands of distinct CDR3 sequences, around 15% seen once, with around a sixth in the top ten. Sequences were obtained from blood. The receptor source for this set is a woman under 30 with Graves' hyperthyroidism.

The chain carries TRBV29-1 and TRBJ2-7; a weak D match, TRBD2 (6 bases). Between the trimmed V and J ends, which lost 2 bases and 3 bases, there was a span of 17 bases. The CDR3 covers 15 residues. Germline V gives CDR1 SQVTM, CDR2 ANQGSEA. The CDR3, as DNA: TGCAGCGTTGAAATAGCGGCGTCTCCGAACTACGAGCAGTACTTC. It codes for CSVEIAASPNYEQYF.

At least ten counts were recorded for this clonotype. The rearrangement uses TRBV6-6 and TRBJ2-5, with 9 bases lining up with TRBD2. CDR1 and CDR2 (germline): MNHNY, SVGAGI (reference sequence). Trimming cost V 0 bases and J 5 bases; bases outside gene matches: 7. The CDR3 has 16 amino acids. The CDR3 loop is CASSYSKASGEETQYF. The CDR3 DNA sequence: TGTGCCAGCAGTTACTCAAAGGCTAGCGGGGAGGAGACCCAGTACTTC.

This clonotype showed up many times. The V call is TRBV11-2, the J call TRBJ1-6; 9 bases are a match to TRBD1. The V segment lost 5 bases and the J segment 6 bases; nucleotides outside the gene matches: 5. Germline V gene lookup returns CDR1 SGHAT and CDR2 FQNNGV. The CDR3 consists of 15 residues. CDR3 coding DNA: TGTGCCAGCAGCCAAGGGACAGGGTTTAATTCACCCCTCCACTTT. It encodes CASSQGTGFNSPLHF.

The table lists this clonotype with a few counts. The chain employs TRBV18 and TRBJ2-7, with D uncertain. V lost 3 bases and J 3 bases, leaving 12 bases between the germline ends. This CDR3 is 14 amino acids long. In germline, CDR1 is KGHSH, CDR2 LQKENI. CDR3: CASSPGKASYEQYF. The CDR3 bases are TGTGCCAGCTCACCGGGGAAAGCTAGCTACGAGCAGTACTTC.

The gene calls are TRBV6-2 or TRBV6-3 and TRBJ2-7; D remains ambiguous. The CDR3 covers 14 residues. Looked up from germline, CDR1 is MNHEY and CDR2 is SVGEGT. V lost 7 bases and J 0 bases, leaving 13 bases between the germline ends. CDR3 residues: CASIRDGSSYEQYF. CDR3 sequence (DNA): TGTGCCAGCATCAGAGACGGTAGCTCCTACGAGCAGTACTTC.

This rearrangement joins TRBV3-1 to TRBJ1-1; D not resolved. V was cut by 5 bases and J by 0 bases, with 7 bases left in between. CDR1 LGHDT and CDR2 YNNKEL come from the germline V gene (reference sequence). The CDR3 runs 13 residues. The CDR3 bases are TGTGCCAGCAGCGTACCAGTGAACACTGAAGCTTTCTTT. Protein: CASSVPVNTEAFF.

The chain links TRBV7-2 to TRBJ2-3; 10 bases are a match to TRBD2. This CDR3 has 17 amino acids. Germline V gene sequence: CDR1 SGHTA, CDR2 FQGNSA. V shed 4 bases, J shed 3 bases, and the junction held 10 bases outside the gene matches. CDR3 nucleotides: TGTGCCAGCAGCTCCTTCACTAGCGGGGATAGTACAGATACGCAGTATTTT. Its protein is CASSSFTSGDSTDTQYF. The full variable domain, rest sourced from reference TRBV7-2 and TRBJ2-3, is GAGVSQSPSNKVTEKGKDVELRCDPISGHTALYWYRQSLGQGLEFLIYFQGNSAPDKSGLPSDRFSAERTGGSVSTLTIQRTQQEDSAVYLCASSSFTSGDSTDTQYFGPGTRLTVL.

This clonotype was seen many times. The chain links TRBV28 to TRBJ2-7; D might be TRBD1 or TRBD2, each matching 6 bases. The V end lost 10 bases, the J end lost 5 bases, and 27 bases lay between the germline ends. CDR1 and CDR2 (germline): MDHEN, SYDVKM. This CDR3 has 16 amino acids. Written as DNA, the CDR3 is TGTGCCACCGATACGGAAACACGGGCAGGGGAGGACGAGCAGTACTTC. Translated: CATDTETRAGEDEQYF.

This clonotype was seen a handful of times. The chain has TRBV11-2 and TRBJ2-5; perhaps TRBD2 as D (5 bases). Germline assignment: CDR1 SGHAT and CDR2 FQNNGV. Between the trimmed V and J ends, which lost 3 bases and 1 base, there was a span of 18 bases. The CDR3 runs 17 residues. The CDR3 region has the DNA TGTGCCAGCAGCTTCCTCGGGTGGGAGCGGACCCAAGAGACCCAGTACTTC. Translating gives CASSFLGWERTQETQYF.